The 5 T cell receptor beta chains reported below all come from one sample, sequenced in a study of blood T cell repertoires in COVID-19. Libraries were prepared by immunoSEQ multiplex PCR; TCRdb keeps only in-frame clonotypes and omits some of them. The sample carries approximately 210,000 clones, over 75% recorded once. Sequenced material: peripheral blood. These receptors were collected from a woman aged 40 to 50 with acute or convalescent COVID-19.

This rearrangement joins TRBV2 to TRBJ2-3; no firm D call. Germline CDR1 and CDR2: SNHLY and FYNNEI. V lost 3 bases, J lost 6 bases, and 7 bases lay in between. The CDR3 length is 12 residues. Here the CDR3 DNA reads TGTGCCAGCAGTGATAGGCGGGATACGCAGTATTTT. Its protein product is CASSDRRDTQYF.

V is TRBV19 and J is TRBJ1-1; D not resolved. The CDR3 length is 16 residues. V lost 4 bases and J lost 5, with 20 bases in between. CDR1 and CDR2 (germline): LNHDA, SQIVND (reference sequence). Written as DNA, the CDR3 is TGTGCCAGTAGTAACTATGGTGGAACTCGAGGGACTGAAGCTTTCTTT. Its translation is CASSNYGGTRGTEAFF.

The V gene is TRBV6-6, the J gene TRBJ2-1, with 7 bases lining up with TRBD1. Germline-derived CDR1 and CDR2 are MNHNY and SVGAGI (reference sequence). V was pared by 5 bases and J by 8 bases, with 6 bases of the junction left unmatched. This CDR3 contains 13 residues. The CDR3 DNA sequence: TGTGCCAGCAGTCCGAGACAGGGTTATGAGCAGTTCTTC. It specifies CASSPRQGYEQFF.

This clone occurred once. V is TRBV10-2 and J is TRBJ1-3; perhaps TRBD1 as D (5 bases). The CDR3 is 15 residues long. The germline V and J ends were trimmed by 8 bases and 0 bases, with 14 bases remaining between them. From germline, CDR1 is WSHSY and CDR2 SAAADI. CDR3 in amino acids: CASRWGRSSGNTIYF. The CDR3 coding sequence is TGCGCCAGCCGGTGGGGCCGGAGCTCTGGAAACACCATATATTTT.

The rearrangement links TRBV11-2 to TRBJ2-2, with TRBD2 identical over 9 bases. The CDR3 has 16 amino acids. Germline V gene sequence: CDR1 SGHAT, CDR2 FQNNGV. The ends lost 5 bases at V and 2 bases at J; junction bases unmatched: 6. The CDR3 sequence: CASSLSGGPNTGELFF. Written as DNA, the CDR3 is TGTGCCAGCAGCCTCAGCGGGGGGCCTAACACCGGGGAGCTGTTTTTT. The variable domain in full, with the rest retrieved from reference TRBV11-2 and TRBJ2-2, is EAGVAQSPRYKIIEKRQSVAFWCNPISGHATLYWYQQILGQGPKLLIQFQNNGVVDDSQLPKDRFSAERLKGVDSTLKIQPAKLEDSAVYLCASSLSGGPNTGELFFGEGSRLTVL.